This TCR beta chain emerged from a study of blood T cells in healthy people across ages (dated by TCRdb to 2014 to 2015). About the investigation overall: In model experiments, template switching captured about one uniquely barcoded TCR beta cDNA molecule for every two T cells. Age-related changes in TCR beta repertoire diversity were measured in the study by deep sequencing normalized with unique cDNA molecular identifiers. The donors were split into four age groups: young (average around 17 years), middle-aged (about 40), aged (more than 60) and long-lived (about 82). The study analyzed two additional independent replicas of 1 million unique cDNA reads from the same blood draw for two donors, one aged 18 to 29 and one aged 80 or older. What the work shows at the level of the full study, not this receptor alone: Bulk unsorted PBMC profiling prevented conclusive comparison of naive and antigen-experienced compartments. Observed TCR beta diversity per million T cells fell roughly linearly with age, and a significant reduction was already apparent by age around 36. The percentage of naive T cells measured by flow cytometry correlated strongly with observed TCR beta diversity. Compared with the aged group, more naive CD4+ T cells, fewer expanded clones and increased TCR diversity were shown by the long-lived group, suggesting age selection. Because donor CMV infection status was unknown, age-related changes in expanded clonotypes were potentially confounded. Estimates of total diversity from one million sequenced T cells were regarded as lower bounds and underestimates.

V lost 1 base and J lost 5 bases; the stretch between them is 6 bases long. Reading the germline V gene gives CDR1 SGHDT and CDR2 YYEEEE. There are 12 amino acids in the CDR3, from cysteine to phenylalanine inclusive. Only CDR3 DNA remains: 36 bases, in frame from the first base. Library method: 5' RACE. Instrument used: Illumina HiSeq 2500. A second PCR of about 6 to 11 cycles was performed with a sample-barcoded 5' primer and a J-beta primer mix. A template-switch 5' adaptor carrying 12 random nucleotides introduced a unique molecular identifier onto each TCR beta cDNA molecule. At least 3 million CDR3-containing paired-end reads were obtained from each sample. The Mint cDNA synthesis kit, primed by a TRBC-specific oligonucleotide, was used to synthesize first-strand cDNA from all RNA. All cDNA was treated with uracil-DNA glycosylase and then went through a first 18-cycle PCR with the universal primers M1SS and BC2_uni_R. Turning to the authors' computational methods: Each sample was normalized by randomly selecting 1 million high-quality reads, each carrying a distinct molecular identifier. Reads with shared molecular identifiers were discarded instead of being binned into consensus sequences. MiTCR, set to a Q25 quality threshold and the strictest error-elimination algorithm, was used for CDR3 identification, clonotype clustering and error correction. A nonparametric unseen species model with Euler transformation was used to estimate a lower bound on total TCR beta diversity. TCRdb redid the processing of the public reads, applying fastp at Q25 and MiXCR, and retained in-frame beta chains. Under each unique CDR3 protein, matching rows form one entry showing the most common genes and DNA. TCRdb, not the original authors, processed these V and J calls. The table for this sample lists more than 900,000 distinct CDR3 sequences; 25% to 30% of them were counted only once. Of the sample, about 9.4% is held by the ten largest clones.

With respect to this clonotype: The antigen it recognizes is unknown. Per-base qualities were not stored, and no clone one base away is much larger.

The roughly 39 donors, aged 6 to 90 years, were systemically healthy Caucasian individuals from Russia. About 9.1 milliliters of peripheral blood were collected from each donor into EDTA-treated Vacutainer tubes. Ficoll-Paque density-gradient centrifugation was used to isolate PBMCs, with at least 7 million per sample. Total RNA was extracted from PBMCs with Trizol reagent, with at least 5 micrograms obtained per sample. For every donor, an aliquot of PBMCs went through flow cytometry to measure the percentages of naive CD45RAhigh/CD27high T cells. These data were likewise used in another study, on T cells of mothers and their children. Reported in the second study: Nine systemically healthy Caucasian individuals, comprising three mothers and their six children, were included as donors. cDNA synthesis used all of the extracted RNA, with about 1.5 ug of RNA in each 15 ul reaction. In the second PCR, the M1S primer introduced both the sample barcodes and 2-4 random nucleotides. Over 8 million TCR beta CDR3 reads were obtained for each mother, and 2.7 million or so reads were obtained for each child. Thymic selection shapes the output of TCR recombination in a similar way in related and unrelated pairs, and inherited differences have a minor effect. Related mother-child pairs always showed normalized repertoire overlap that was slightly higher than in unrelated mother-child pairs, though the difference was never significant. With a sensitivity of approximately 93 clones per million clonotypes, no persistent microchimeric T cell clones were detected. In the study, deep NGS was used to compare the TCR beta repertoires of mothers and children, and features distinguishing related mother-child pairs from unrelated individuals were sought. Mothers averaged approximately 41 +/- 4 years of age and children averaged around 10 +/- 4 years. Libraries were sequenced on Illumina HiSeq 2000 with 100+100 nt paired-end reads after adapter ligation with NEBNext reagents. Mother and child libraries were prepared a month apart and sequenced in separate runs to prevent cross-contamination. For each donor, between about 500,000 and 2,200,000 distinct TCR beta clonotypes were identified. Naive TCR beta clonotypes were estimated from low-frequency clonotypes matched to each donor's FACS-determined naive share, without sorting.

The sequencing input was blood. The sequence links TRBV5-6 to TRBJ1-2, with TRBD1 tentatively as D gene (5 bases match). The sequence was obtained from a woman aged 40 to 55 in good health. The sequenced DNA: TGTGCCAGCAGCTTGAGACAGTATGGCTACACCTTC. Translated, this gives CASSLRQYGYTF.